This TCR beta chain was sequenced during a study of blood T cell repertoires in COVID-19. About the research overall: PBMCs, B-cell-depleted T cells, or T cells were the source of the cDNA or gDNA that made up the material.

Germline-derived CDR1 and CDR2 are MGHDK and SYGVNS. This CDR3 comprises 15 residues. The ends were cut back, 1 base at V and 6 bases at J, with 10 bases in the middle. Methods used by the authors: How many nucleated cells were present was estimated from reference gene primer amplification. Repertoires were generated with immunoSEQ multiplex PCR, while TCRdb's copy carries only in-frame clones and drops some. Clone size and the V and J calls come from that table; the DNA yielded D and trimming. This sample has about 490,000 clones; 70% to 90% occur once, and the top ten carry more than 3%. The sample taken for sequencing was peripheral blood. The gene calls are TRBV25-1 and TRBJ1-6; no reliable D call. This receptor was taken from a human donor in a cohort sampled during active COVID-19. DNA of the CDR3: TGTGCCAGCAGTGAATCCCTCGGGATTAATTCACCCCTCCACTTT. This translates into CASSESLGINSPLHF.